Here is one T cell receptor beta chain with its context. Its antigen is not identified. The donors were members of the validation cohort, which comprised 90 to 150 subjects and was separate from the first cohort of 730 or so subjects. The CDR3 runs to 14 residues. Germline V lookup: CDR1 SGDLS, CDR2 YYNGEE. V lost 0 bases to trimming and J lost 5 bases, with 11 bases between them. This sample was included in a study of cytomegalovirus exposure and HLA in healthy donors. Study-wide findings and caveats: The study labeled more than 150 TCR beta chains cytomegalovirus-associated. It was reported that the classifier diagnosed cytomegalovirus status with high specificity and sensitivity in both the original and validation cohorts.

The method was immunoSEQ multiplex PCR; TCRdb's version includes in-frame clones alone and lacks a portion of them. This sample carries about 82,000 clones, just under 95% of them seen once, and the ten largest clones take approximately 0.7%. This clonotype originated in a man between 18 and 35 years old in good health and CMV-seronegative. The V and J genes are TRBV9 and TRBJ1-1, with a tentative D call TRBD1 (6 bases). Sequenced input: PBMCs. The CDR3 here is CASSVEGGTTEAFF. In DNA, the CDR3 is TGTGCCAGCAGCGTAGAAGGGGGAACAACTGAAGCTTTCTTT.